The 31 T cell receptor beta chains below all came from one sample that was sequenced in a study of CD8 T cells in ankylosing spondylitis. TCRdb passed the 5' RACE reads through MiXCR, listing each CDR3 protein once. The data hold about 340,000 distinct CDR3 sequences, with roughly 14% observed a single time. The sequencing input was blood, either unsorted or a sorted T cell fraction (not recorded which). All receptors come from a male donor with ankylosing spondylitis or in good health (not recorded which).

This clonotype has only a few counts. The genes are TRBV6-1 and TRBJ2-3, with 10 bases that match TRBD1. The CDR3 runs to 13 residues. The germline V gene has CDR1 MNHNS and CDR2 SASEGT. The junction had 7 bases not matched to a gene; V was cut back by 11 bases and J by 5 bases. The CDR3 DNA follows: TGTGCCGCCCAGACAGGGGGCAGAGATACGCAGTATTTT. As protein: CAAQTGGRDTQYF.

The J gene is TRBJ2-5, the V gene TRBV5-1; no reliable D call. The CDR3 covers 14 residues. From germline, CDR1 is SGHRS and CDR2 YFSETQ. With 1 base removed from V and 5 bases from J, the gap between germline ends came to 12 bases. This CDR3 is CASSLNGPEETQYF. For the CDR3, the DNA is TGCGCCAGCAGCTTGAACGGACCAGAGGAGACCCAGTACTTC.

This clonotype was counted only a few times. The gene calls are TRBV5-1 and TRBJ2-7; maybe TRBD2 (5 bases). Germline loops: CDR1 SGHRS, CDR2 YFSETQ. V dropped 4 bases and J dropped 5 bases, with 19 bases sitting between them. The CDR3 runs to 15 residues. CDR3 nucleotide sequence: TGCGCCAGCAGCCCGGACGGGGTGATTAGTGACGAGCAGTACTTC. This encodes CASSPDGVISDEQYF.

This clonotype was seen repeatedly, ten times or more. The J gene is TRBJ2-5, the V gene TRBV2; D not resolved. V gave up 0 bases and J gave up 9 bases, with 5 bases separating them. Germline V CDR1 and CDR2: SNHLY, FYNNEI. CDR3 length: 11 residues. The CDR3 loop is CASSEAMSQYF. Here the CDR3 DNA reads TGTGCCAGCAGTGAAGCGATGTCCCAGTACTTC.

This clonotype was detected only a few times. The chain uses TRBV15 and TRBJ2-7; 7 nucleotides align to TRBD2. The CDR3 covers 14 residues. Germline values: CDR1 LNHNV, CDR2 YYDKDF (reference sequence). The V and J ends lost 4 bases and 0 bases, in that order; junction bases with no gene match: 3. CDR3 region: CATSKGTNSYEQYF. The CDR3 nucleotides read TGTGCCACCAGCAAGGGGACTAACTCCTACGAGCAGTACTTC. The full variable domain, with the rest looked up from reference TRBV15 and TRBJ2-7, is DAMVIQNPRYQVTQFGKPVTLSCSQTLNHNVMYWYQQKSSQAPKLLFHYYDKDFNNEADTPDNFQSRRPNTSFCFLDIRSPGLGDTAMYLCATSKGTNSYEQYFGPGTRLTVT.

This clonotype was detected a few times. The rearrangement links TRBV15 to TRBJ1-1; D not certain. The CDR3 consists of 13 residues. CDR1 and CDR2 from the germline V gene are LNHNV and YYDKDF (reference sequence). Trimming left V 0 bases short and J 4 bases short, with 6 bases between. CDR3 in amino acids: CATSRDWGTEAFF. CDR3 coding DNA: TGTGCCACCAGCAGAGATTGGGGCACTGAAGCTTTCTTT.

Only a few counts were recorded for this clonotype. The chain links TRBV15 to TRBJ2-7, with a weak D call TRBD1 (5 bases). CDR1 and CDR2 (germline): LNHNV, YYDKDF (reference sequence). The V end lost 0 bases, the J end lost 0 bases, and 6 bases lay between the germline ends. CDR3 length equals 14 residues. CDR3 protein: CATSRDRVSYEQYF. The CDR3 DNA reads as TGTGCCACCAGCAGAGACAGGGTCTCCTACGAGCAGTACTTC.

A few counts support this clonotype. The gene calls are TRBV30 and TRBJ2-3; 9 positions match TRBD1. V lost 3 bases to trimming and J lost 3 bases; unmatched junction nucleotides: 4. Germline values: CDR1 GTSNPN, CDR2 SVGIG (reference sequence). The CDR3 totals 14 residues. CDR3 nucleotide sequence: TGTGCCTGGAGCCGGGACAGGGCGACAGATACGCAGTATTTT. Its protein is CAWSRDRATDTQYF.

This clonotype has a handful of counts. The chain carries TRBV20-1 and TRBJ2-3; TRBD2 aligns across 10 bases. Germline V CDR1 and CDR2: DFQATT, SNEGSKA (reference sequence). This CDR3 is 15 amino acids long. The J segment lost 2 bases and the V segment lost 5 bases, leaving 7 bases of the junction unmatched. The CDR3 DNA follows: TGCAGTGCTGTAGCGGGGGGATTCTTCACAGATACGCAGTATTTT. It encodes CSAVAGGFFTDTQYF.

V usage is TRBV29-1 and J usage is TRBJ2-1; D remains unclear. Trimming removed 4 bases at V and 9 bases at J, with 22 bases between. The CDR3 has 15 residues. Per germline, CDR1 SQVTM and CDR2 ANQGSEA. The CDR3, as DNA: TGCAGCGTTGGGTTCGGTCTAGAAGCCTCCAGTGAGCAGTTCTTC. This codes for CSVGFGLEASSEQFF.

This clonotype was recorded once. The chain recombines TRBV20-1 with TRBJ2-3; 10 bases map to TRBD1. Germline trimming cut 0 bases from V and 4 bases from J; bases unmatched to any gene: 7. The CDR3 is made up of 16 amino acids. Germline CDR1 reads DFQATT; CDR2 reads SNEGSKA (reference sequence). CDR3 region: CSARDRRTGGADTQYF. The CDR3 DNA reads TGCAGTGCTAGAGATCGCCGGACAGGGGGAGCAGATACGCAGTATTTT.

This clonotype has more than one count but fewer than ten. The chain carries TRBV20-1 and TRBJ2-1; TRBD1 agrees at 9 bases. Germline assignment: CDR1 DFQATT and CDR2 SNEGSKA (reference sequence). The length of the CDR3 is 13 residues. CDR3 region: CSQGQGLYNEQFF. The CDR3, as DNA: TGCAGCCAAGGACAGGGGCTATACAATGAGCAGTTCTTC.

The V gene is TRBV6-1, the J gene TRBJ2-3; a possible D gene is TRBD1 (6 bases). The V and J ends lost 9 bases and 0 bases respectively, with 16 bases between them. This CDR3 comprises 15 residues. Per the germline V gene, CDR1 is MNHNS and CDR2 is SASEGT. CDR3 loop: CARSPTTGSTDTQYF. CDR3 coding DNA: TGTGCCAGAAGTCCAACAACAGGGAGCACAGATACGCAGTATTTT.

This clonotype came up a few times. This chain uses TRBV4-1 with TRBJ1-5; TRBD1 is a possible D gene (6 bases). V was trimmed by 0 bases and J by 2 bases, leaving 14 bases between them. CDR3 size: 17 residues. Looked up from germline, CDR1 is MGHRA and CDR2 is YSYEKL. CDR3 sequence reads: CASSQDRGEGGNQPQHF. The CDR3 bases are TGCGCCAGCAGCCAAGATAGGGGAGAGGGGGGCAATCAGCCCCAGCATTTT.

V and J are TRBV3-1 and TRBJ2-5; 7 bases agree with TRBD2. CDR1 and CDR2 (germline): LGHDT, YNNKEL (reference sequence). There are 15 residues in the CDR3. J gave up 5 bases and V 4 bases, and 10 bases lay outside the gene matches. CDR3 coding DNA: TGTGCCAGCAGCCCGCCTGGGGGGGTAGTCGAGACCCAGTACTTC. Amino acids: CASSPPGGVVETQYF.

There are a few counts of this clonotype. The chain uses TRBV19 and TRBJ2-1; 8 nucleotides agree with TRBD2. Germline assignment: CDR1 LNHDA and CDR2 SQIVND (reference sequence). The J segment lost 10 bases and the V segment lost 4 bases, leaving 9 bases of the junction unmatched. This CDR3 has 14 residues. The CDR3 loop reads CASSTLGRAEEQFF. The CDR3, as DNA: TGTGCCAGTAGTACACTCGGGAGGGCCGAGGAGCAGTTCTTC.

The chain carries TRBV12-3 or TRBV12-4 and TRBJ1-3; 9 bases match TRBD1. The CDR3 loop spans 15 amino acids. Trimming removed 3 bases from V and 4 bases from J; junction bases left unmatched: 4. The CDR3 protein is CASSFTGGGGNTIYF. The DNA of the CDR3 is TGTGCCAGCAGTTTTACAGGGGGCGGAGGAAACACCATATATTTT.

This clonotype was detected a few times. The rearrangement joins TRBV6-2 or TRBV6-3 to TRBJ2-7, with 8 bases lining up with TRBD2. The V and J ends lost 6 bases and 0 bases, in that order; junction bases with no gene match: 7. Germline V gives CDR1 MNHEY, CDR2 SVGEGT. The length of the CDR3 is 15 residues. The CDR3 region has the DNA TGTGCCAGCAGGATAGCGGGGTCTACCTCCTACGAGCAGTACTTC. This encodes CASRIAGSTSYEQYF.

This clonotype showed up many times. The CDR3: CSVETGNNEQFF. The CDR3 DNA follows: TGCAGCGTTGAAACGGGGAACAATGAGCAGTTCTTC. The V gene is TRBV29-1, the J gene TRBJ2-1, with TRBD2 as a possible D gene (5 bases). CDR3 length equals 12 residues. The V gene's germline CDR1 is SQVTM and CDR2 ANQGSEA. Trimming stripped 2 bases from V and 5 bases from J, with 7 bases between.

The chain couples TRBV30 to TRBJ2-6; no clear D gene. V was cut by 2 bases and J by 0 bases, with 5 bases left in between. The CDR3 sequence is 14 residues long. The germline gives CDR1 GTSNPN, CDR2 SVGIG (reference sequence). CDR3 protein: CAWSMGSGANVLTF. CDR3 coding DNA: TGTGCCTGGAGTATGGGCTCTGGGGCCAACGTCCTGACTTTC.

This clonotype was seen many times. The rearrangement uses TRBV30 and TRBJ1-1, with no clear D. The CDR3 is 12 residues long. CDR1 and CDR2 from the germline V gene are GTSNPN and SVGIG (reference sequence). The V gene lost 4 bases and the J gene lost 0 bases, with 6 bases spanning the gap. As DNA, the CDR3 is TGTGCCTGGAAGATTTTGAACACTGAAGCTTTCTTT. It encodes CAWKILNTEAFF.

This clonotype has only a few counts. The rearrangement links TRBV14 to TRBJ2-2; maybe TRBD2 (6 bases). The V end was cut by 4 bases, the J end by 7 bases, with 10 bases between. This CDR3 is built from 13 residues. Germline V gene data show CDR1 as SGHDN and CDR2 as FVKESK. The CDR3 nucleotides are TGTGCCAGCAGCCGGAGGGTTGGCGGGGAGCTGTTTTTT. This translates into CASSRRVGGELFF.

This clonotype was observed at least ten times. The rearrangement joins TRBV12-3 or TRBV12-4 to TRBJ2-5, with a possible D match to TRBD1 (6 bases). The CDR3 extends over 13 amino acids. Between the trimmed V and J ends, which lost 3 bases and 5 bases, there was a span of 10 bases. The CDR3 spells CASSLWQGETQYF. CDR3 bases: TGTGCCAGCAGTTTGTGGCAGGGGGAGACCCAGTACTTC.

This clonotype was detected only a few times. The gene calls are TRBV4-2 and TRBJ2-3, with 10 bases identical to TRBD2. Trimming took 1 base from V and 5 from J; bases not matched to a gene: 6. Germline V gene lookup returns CDR1 LGHNA and CDR2 YNFKEQ. There are 16 residues in the CDR3. The CDR3 reads CASSQGSGGAGDTQYF. Written as DNA, the CDR3 is TGTGCCAGCAGCCAAGGAAGCGGGGGGGCCGGAGATACGCAGTATTTT.

The sample holds a few counts of this clonotype. The chain links TRBV7-9 to TRBJ2-3; 15 positions agree with TRBD2. The CDR3 is 16 amino acids. Germline V gives CDR1 SEHNR, CDR2 FQNEAQ (reference sequence). Germline trimming cut 10 bases from V and 0 bases from J; bases unmatched to any gene: 5. This chain's CDR3 is CATPGTSGGSTDTQYF. Here the CDR3 DNA reads TGTGCCACCCCCGGGACTAGCGGGGGGAGCACAGATACGCAGTATTTT.

The chain joins TRBV2 to TRBJ1-1; the match to TRBD1 covers 10 bases. Germline-derived CDR1 and CDR2 are SNHLY and FYNNEI. This CDR3 comprises 14 residues. V lost 6 bases to trimming and J lost 4 bases; unmatched junction nucleotides: 5. In DNA form, the CDR3 reads TGTGCCAGCAGGAGGGACAGGGGTCGCACTGAAGCTTTCTTT. This translates into CASRRDRGRTEAFF.

Only a few counts were recorded for this clonotype. The CDR3 sequence: CASSNPNLVGEQFF. The CDR3 DNA is TGTGCCAGCAGTAACCCGAACCTAGTCGGGGAGCAGTTCTTC. The chain employs TRBV6-5 and TRBJ2-1; D is ambiguous. The CDR3 is 14 amino acids. Germline V gene lookup returns CDR1 MNHEY and CDR2 SVGAGI. The V end lost 5 bases, the J end lost 10 bases, and 18 bases lay between the germline ends.

There are many counts of this clonotype. The chain joins TRBV29-1 to TRBJ1-1; D is possibly TRBD1 (5 bases). V was clipped by 3 bases and J by 1 base, with 9 bases between them. Per germline, CDR1 SQVTM and CDR2 ANQGSEA. The CDR3 extends over 13 amino acids. This chain's CDR3 is CSVDTTGNTEAFF. CDR3 bases: TGCAGCGTTGACACAACAGGGAACACTGAAGCTTTCTTT.

This clonotype was seen ten or more times. This chain links TRBV4-2 with TRBJ2-2, with D hard to call. With 2 bases removed from V and 3 bases from J, the gap between germline ends came to 4 bases. The CDR3 has 13 residues. Germline assignment: CDR1 LGHNA and CDR2 YNFKEQ. CDR3 coding DNA: TGTGCCAGCAGCCAACCTGACACCGGGGAGCTGTTTTTT. Its translation is CASSQPDTGELFF.

This clonotype was counted at least ten times. This chain joins TRBV5-1 and TRBJ2-2; 7 positions match TRBD1. This CDR3 contains 13 residues. Germline V lookup: CDR1 SGHRS, CDR2 YFSETQ. V gave up 1 base and J gave up 6 bases; unmatched junction bases: 0. The CDR3 DNA sequence: TGCGCCAGCAGCTTGCAGGGGGCCGGGGAGCTGTTTTTT. The encoded protein is CASSLQGAGELFF.

This clonotype was observed a few times. The CDR3 region is CSAGALNTEAFF. In nucleotides, the CDR3 is TGCAGTGCCGGCGCGCTGAACACTGAAGCTTTCTTT. The chain joins TRBV20-1 to TRBJ1-1; D is uncertain. Per the germline V gene, CDR1 is DFQATT and CDR2 is SNEGSKA (reference sequence). This CDR3 has 12 residues. The germline V and J ends were trimmed by 6 bases and 0 bases, with 8 bases remaining between them.